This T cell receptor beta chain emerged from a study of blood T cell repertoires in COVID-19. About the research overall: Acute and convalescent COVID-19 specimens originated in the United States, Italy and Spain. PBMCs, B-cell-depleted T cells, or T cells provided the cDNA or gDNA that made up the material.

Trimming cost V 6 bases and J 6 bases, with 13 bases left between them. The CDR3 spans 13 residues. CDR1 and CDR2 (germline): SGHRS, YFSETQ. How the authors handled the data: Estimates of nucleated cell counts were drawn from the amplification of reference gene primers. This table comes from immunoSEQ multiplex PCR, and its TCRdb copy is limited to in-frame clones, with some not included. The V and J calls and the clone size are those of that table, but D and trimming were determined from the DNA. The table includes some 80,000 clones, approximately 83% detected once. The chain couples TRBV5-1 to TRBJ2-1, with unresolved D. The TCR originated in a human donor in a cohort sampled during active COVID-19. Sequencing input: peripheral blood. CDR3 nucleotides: TGCGCCAGCACCCACGGTGCCCCCAATGAGCAGTTCTTC. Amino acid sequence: CASTHGAPNEQFF.